Below, 11 T cell receptor beta chains from the same sample are listed, as sequenced in a study of blood T cell repertoires in COVID-19 (dated by TCRdb to the early 2020s). The library came from the immunoSEQ multiplex PCR assay. TCRdb carries this immuneACCESS record with in-frame sequences only. Its versions omit some clonotypes, under half of them owing to an unresolved V gene in the studies checked, with the rest unexplained. This sample is represented by about 210,000 clones; approximately 91% of them were singletons. The ten largest clones add up to around 0.7% of the sample. Sequencing was carried out using peripheral blood. These receptor sequences come from a man in his forties or fifties with acute or convalescent COVID-19.

V is TRBV5-1 and J is TRBJ1-3; a possible D gene is TRBD1 (5 bases). Germline lookup yields CDR1 SGHRS and CDR2 YFSETQ. Trimming left V 3 bases short and J 0 bases short, with 13 bases between. The CDR3 contains 16 residues. CDR3 sequence: CASSSQGSRSGNTIYF. The CDR3 DNA follows: TGCGCCAGCAGCTCTCAGGGTTCCCGCTCTGGAAACACCATATATTTT.

The chain has TRBV6-6 and TRBJ1-5, with D unresolved. The CDR3 consists of 13 residues. Germline V gene lookup returns CDR1 MNHNY and CDR2 SVGAGI (reference sequence). V lost 6 bases and J lost 7, with 13 bases in between. The CDR3 reads CASSLQNVQPQHF. The DNA of the CDR3 is TGTGCCAGCAGCCTCCAGAATGTACAGCCCCAGCATTTT.

The genes are TRBV3-1 (or the pseudogene TRBV3-2) and TRBJ2-1; D is undetermined. The germline gives CDR1 LGHDT, CDR2 YNNKEL (reference sequence). The CDR3 is 12 amino acids. V lost 4 bases and J lost 10, with 11 bases in between. The CDR3, as DNA: TGTGCCAGCAGCCTTCAAGTCCAGGAGCAGTTCTTC. The encoded protein is CASSLQVQEQFF.

CDR3 sequence reads: CAISGAGGNKETQYF. CDR3 bases: TGTGCCATCAGTGGGGCAGGGGGGAATAAAGAGACCCAGTACTTC. The gene calls are TRBV10-3 and TRBJ2-5; D possibly corresponds to TRBD1 (7 bases). The CDR3 has 15 amino acids. V was clipped by 4 bases and J by 3 bases, with 15 bases between them. Germline lookup yields CDR1 ENHRY and CDR2 SYGVKD.

The chain joins TRBV18 to TRBJ2-2, with 7 bases that match TRBD1. With 3 bases clipped from V and 5 bases from J, the junction kept 6 bases outside the gene matches. From germline, CDR1 is KGHSH and CDR2 LQKENI. This CDR3 has 15 amino acids. CDR3 sequence reads: CASSPQGDRTGELFF. The CDR3 region has the DNA TGTGCCAGCTCACCTCAGGGGGACAGAACCGGGGAGCTGTTTTTT.

This chain joins TRBV27 and TRBJ2-7, with D tentatively TRBD1 (5 bases). The CDR3 length is 14 residues. V lost 2 bases to trimming and J lost 3 bases, with 11 bases between them. Germline lookup yields CDR1 MNHEY and CDR2 SMNVEV (reference sequence). CDR3 region: CASSLIGANYEQYF. Here the CDR3 DNA reads TGTGCCAGCAGTTTAATAGGGGCCAACTACGAGCAGTACTTC.

The V call is TRBV27, the J call TRBJ2-5; TRBD2 matches 11 bases. V lost 2 bases, J lost 0 bases, and 8 bases stayed unmatched. This CDR3 has 18 amino acids. Germline values: CDR1 MNHEY, CDR2 SMNVEV (reference sequence). The DNA of the CDR3 is TGTGCCAGCAGTTTAAAGACTAGCGGGACCCGGTACCAAGAGACCCAGTACTTC. It codes for CASSLKTSGTRYQETQYF.

The J gene is TRBJ2-3, the V gene TRBV2, with 8 nucleotides matching TRBD2. The junction had 14 bases not matched to a gene; V was cut back by 8 bases and J by 4 bases. The CDR3 loop spans 16 amino acids. Germline lookup yields CDR1 SNHLY and CDR2 FYNNEI. The CDR3 nucleotides read TGTGCCAGCGAGGAACGGGGGGGCCGCTTGGCAGATACGCAGTATTTT. It encodes CASEERGGRLADTQYF.

V is TRBV4-2 and J is TRBJ2-1; possibly TRBD2 for D (6 bases). Trimming left V 0 bases short and J 0 bases short, with 12 bases between. CDR3 length: 17 residues. Germline V gene data show CDR1 as LGHNA and CDR2 as YNFKEQ. CDR3 sequence: CASSQDMDGSSYNEQFF. CDR3 nucleotides: TGTGCCAGCAGCCAAGATATGGACGGGAGCTCCTACAATGAGCAGTTCTTC.

The chain is built from TRBV20-1 and TRBJ2-7, with D uncertain. The CDR3 has 13 amino acids. V was shortened by 3 bases and J by 2 bases, with 11 bases between the two germline ends. Germline V CDR1 and CDR2: DFQATT, SNEGSKA (reference sequence). The CDR3 DNA follows: TGCAGTGCTAGTCCGGTCAACCCCTACGAGCAGTACTTC. Protein sequence: CSASPVNPYEQYF.

This rearrangement joins TRBV29-1 to TRBJ1-1; possibly TRBD1 for D (5 bases). From germline, CDR1 is SQVTM and CDR2 ANQGSEA. This CDR3 is 11 amino acids long. CDR3 amino acids: CSAYGGTEAFF. In nucleotides, the CDR3 is TGCAGTGCCTATGGGGGGACTGAAGCTTTCTTT.